The clone carrying this T cell receptor beta chain was counted only a few times. Its antigen is not identified. The data stem from a study of human T cells and chemical hapten exposure. General study points: With DPC sensitization, TCRs exceeding 1 in 1000 frequency showed no change.

Germline V lookup: CDR1 SGHTA, CDR2 FQGNSA. This CDR3 spans 15 amino acids. V lost 1 base to trimming and J lost 3 bases, with 10 bases between them. Described time point: patch test 1, 2 weeks after DPC sensitization. Treatment indicated: therapeutic diphenylcyclopropenone sensitization with weekly scalp DPC. Each cDNA molecule in the library carried unique molecular identifiers. TCRdb reprocessed the RACE reads via MiXCR and lists one record per CDR3 protein. The data hold about 340,000 distinct CDR3 sequences, with roughly 6.9% observed a single time. The material sequenced was whole blood, taken in connection with sensitization to the hapten diphenylcyclopropenone (DPC). This clonotype was obtained from a woman between 18 and 29 years old with alopecia areata. Some clones in this sample may be carry-over from other donors' samples. The J gene is TRBJ1-5, the V gene TRBV7-2; D ambiguous. The CDR3 DNA is TGTGCCAGCAGCTTAGACGGCCAGTTCAATCAGCCCCAGCATTTT. It yields the protein CASSLDGQFNQPQHF.